The clone carrying this T cell receptor (beta chain) appeared many times. Its antigen is undetermined. The CDR3 extends over 13 amino acids. Germline V CDR1 and CDR2: SGHVS, FQNEAQ. Trimming stripped 0 bases from V and 2 bases from J, with 4 bases between. One entry per CDR3 protein results from TCRdb running MiXCR on the reads. The data contain 570,000 or so distinct CDR3 sequences, just under 40% of them seen just once; the ten biggest clones take up more than 40%. This entry comes from a study of T cell repertoires in cytomegalovirus infection. Study-wide context: Public TCR beta signatures provided an indication of both CMV infection and a matching HLA type.

Regarding the study as a whole: Ex vivo, HLA-C-restricted CMV-specific TCR beta clonotypes prevailed over the rest of the response.

The sequencing here drew on cultured PBMCs, taken from culture after CMV antigen stimulation. The rearrangement uses TRBV7-8 and TRBJ1-2; D uncertain. This clonotype was obtained from a human donor in good health (CMV status not recorded). Some clones in this sample may be carry-over from other donors' samples. The CDR3 is CASSLARNYGYTF. CDR3 bases: TGTGCCAGCAGCTTAGCCAGGAACTATGGCTACACCTTC.